This T cell receptor beta chain stems from a study of cytomegalovirus exposure and HLA in healthy donors. V gave up 2 bases and J gave up 6 bases, with 10 bases separating them. Germline V gives CDR1 MDHEN, CDR2 SYDVKM. The CDR3 runs to 13 residues. PCR was performed using 60 Vbeta and 13 Jbeta primers. Repertoires were generated with immunoSEQ multiplex PCR, while TCRdb's copy carries only in-frame clones and drops some. The sample yields some 200,000 clones, around 84% seen once. This rearrangement joins TRBV28 to TRBJ1-1; D uncertain. Sequenced input: PBMCs. This TCR derives from a woman aged 45-65 years in good health and CMV-seropositive. Written as DNA, the CDR3 is TGTGCCAGCAGTTTAACGGTGGAGGCTGAAGCTTTCTTT. Its protein product is CASSLTVEAEAFF.